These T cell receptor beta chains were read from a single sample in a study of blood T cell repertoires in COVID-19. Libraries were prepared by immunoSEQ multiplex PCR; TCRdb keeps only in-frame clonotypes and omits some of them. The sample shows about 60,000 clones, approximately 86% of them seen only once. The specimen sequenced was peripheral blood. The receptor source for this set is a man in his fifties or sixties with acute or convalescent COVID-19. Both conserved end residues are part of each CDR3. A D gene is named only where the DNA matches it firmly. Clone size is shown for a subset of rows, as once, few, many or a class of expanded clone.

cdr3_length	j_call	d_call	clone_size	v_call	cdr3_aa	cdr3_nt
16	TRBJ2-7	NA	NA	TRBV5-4	CASSLGFDGSSYEQYF	TGTGCCAGCAGCTTGGGATTCGACGGGAGCTCCTACGAGCAGTACTTC
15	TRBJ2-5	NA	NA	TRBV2	CASSEPSGGGETQYF	TGTGCCAGCAGTGAACCTAGCGGAGGGGGAGAGACCCAGTACTTC
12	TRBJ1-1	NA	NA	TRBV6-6	CATRRGDAEAFF	TGTGCCACCAGGCGGGGCGACGCTGAAGCTTTCTTT
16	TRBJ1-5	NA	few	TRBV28	CASSLEAFQPNQPQHF	TGTGCCAGCAGTTTAGAGGCGTTTCAGCCCAATCAGCCCCAGCATTTT
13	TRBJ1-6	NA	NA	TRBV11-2	CASSPTRGSPLHF	TGTGCCAGCAGCCCCACCCGGGGGTCACCCCTCCACTTT
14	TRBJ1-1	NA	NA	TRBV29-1	CSVEEGGYDTEAFF	TGCAGCGTTGAAGAGGGGGGGTATGACACTGAAGCTTTCTTT
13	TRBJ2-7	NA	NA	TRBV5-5	CASSPQGYDEQYF	TGTGCCAGCAGCCCACAGGGATATGACGAGCAGTACTTC
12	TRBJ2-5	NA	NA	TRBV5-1	CASSLQQETQYF	TGCGCCAGCAGCTTGCAGCAAGAGACCCAGTACTTC
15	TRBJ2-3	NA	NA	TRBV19	CASSPRLGAGDTQYF	TGTGCCAGTAGCCCCCGACTAGGCGCTGGAGATACGCAGTATTTT
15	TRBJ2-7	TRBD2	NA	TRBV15	CATSRVAGAGPEQYF	TGTGCCACCAGCAGAGTGGCGGGAGCGGGCCCCGAGCAGTACTTC
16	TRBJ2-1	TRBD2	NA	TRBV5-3	CARSLEAGGPCNEQFF	TGTGCCAGAAGCTTGGAGGCGGGAGGGCCTTGCAATGAGCAGTTCTTC
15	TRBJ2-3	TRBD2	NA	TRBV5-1	CASSLGGRAADTQYF	TGCGCCAGCAGCTTAGGCGGGAGGGCCGCAGATACGCAGTATTTT
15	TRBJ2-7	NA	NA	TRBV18	CASSPALAGLYEQYF	TGTGCCAGCTCACCGGCACTAGCTGGACTCTACGAGCAGTACTTC
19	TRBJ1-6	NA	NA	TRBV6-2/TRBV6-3	CASSYSPETAVSYNSPLHF	TGTGCCAGCAGTTACTCCCCGGAGACCGCTGTCTCCTATAATTCACCCCTCCACTTT
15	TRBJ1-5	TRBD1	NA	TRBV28	CASSTRQGSNQPQHF	TGTGCCAGCAGTACCCGACAGGGTAGCAATCAGCCCCAGCATTTT
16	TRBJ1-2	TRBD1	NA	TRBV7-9	CASSFLRDRGDYGYTF	TGTGCCAGCAGCTTCCTCCGGGACAGGGGGGACTATGGCTACACCTTC
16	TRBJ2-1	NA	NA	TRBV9	CASSPGIRSSYNEQFF	TGTGCCAGCAGCCCGGGGATACGGAGCTCCTACAATGAGCAGTTCTTC
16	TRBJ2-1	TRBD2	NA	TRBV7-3	CASSHWASGSRDEQFF	TGTGCCAGCAGCCATTGGGCTAGCGGGAGTCGGGATGAGCAGTTCTTC
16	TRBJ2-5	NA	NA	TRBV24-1	CATSTSGQGTGETQYF	NA
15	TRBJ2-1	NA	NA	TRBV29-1	CSVPRPGNPYNEQFF	TGCAGCGTACCCCGTCCAGGGAATCCCTACAATGAGCAGTTCTTC
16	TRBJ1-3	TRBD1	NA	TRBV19	CASSIAGTGRGNTIYF	TGTGCCAGTAGTATAGCCGGGACAGGCCGCGGAAACACCATATATTTT
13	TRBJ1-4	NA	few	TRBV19	CASSIRASEKLFF	TGTGCCAGTAGTATCAGGGCGAGTGAAAAACTGTTTTTT
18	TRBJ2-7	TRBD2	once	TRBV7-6	CASSLQLRGGRFSYEQYF	TGTGCCAGCAGCCTTCAGCTGCGCGGCGGGAGGTTCTCCTACGAGCAGTACTTC
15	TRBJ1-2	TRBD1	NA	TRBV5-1	CASSRGQGTNYGYTF	TGCGCCAGCAGTAGGGGACAGGGTACTAACTATGGCTACACCTTC
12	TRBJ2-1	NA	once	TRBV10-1	CASSLSGNEQFF	TGCGCCAGCAGCCTTAGCGGCAATGAGCAGTTCTTC
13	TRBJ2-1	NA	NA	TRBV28	CASSFSLYNEQFF	TGTGCCAGCAGTTTCTCACTTTACAATGAGCAGTTCTTC
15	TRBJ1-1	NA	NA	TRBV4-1	CASSQDPDGDVVAFF	TGCGCCAGCAGCCAAGATCCCGACGGAGATGTGGTAGCTTTCTTT
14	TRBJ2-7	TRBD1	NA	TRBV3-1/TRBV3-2	CASSQNTGGYEQYF	TGTGCCAGCAGCCAAAATACAGGGGGCTACGAGCAGTACTTC
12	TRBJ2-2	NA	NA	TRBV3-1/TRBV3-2	CASSQATGELFF	TGTGCCAGCAGCCAAGCTACCGGGGAGCTGTTTTTT
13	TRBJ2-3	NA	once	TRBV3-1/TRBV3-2	CASSPGLLGTQYF	TGTGCCAGCAGCCCTGGACTCCTCGGTACGCAGTATTTT
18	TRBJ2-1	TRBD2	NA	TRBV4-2	CASSQASSGSSSYNEQFF	TGTGCCAGCAGCCAAGCCTCTAGCGGGTCCAGCTCCTACAATGAGCAGTTCTTC
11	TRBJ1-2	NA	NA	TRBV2	CASSAQGGYTF	TGTGCCAGCAGTGCACAGGGTGGCTACACCTTC
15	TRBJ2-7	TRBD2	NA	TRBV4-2	CASSQVGGRAYEQYF	TGTGCCAGCAGCCAAGTTGGCGGGAGGGCCTACGAGCAGTACTTC
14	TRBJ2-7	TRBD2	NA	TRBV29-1	CSVELREDSYEQYF	TGCAGCGTTGAGTTGCGGGAGGACTCCTACGAGCAGTACTTC
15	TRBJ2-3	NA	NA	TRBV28	CASSSYKGSPDTQYF	TGTGCCAGCAGTTCCTATAAGGGGTCCCCAGATACGCAGTATTTT
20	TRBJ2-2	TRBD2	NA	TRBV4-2	CASSQDIASGRPANTGELFF	TGTGCCAGCAGCCAAGATATCGCTAGCGGGAGGCCAGCGAACACCGGGGAGCTGTTTTTT
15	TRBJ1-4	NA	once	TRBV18	CASSPGAGANEKLFF	TGTGCCAGCTCACCCGGGGCAGGGGCTAATGAAAAACTGTTTTTT
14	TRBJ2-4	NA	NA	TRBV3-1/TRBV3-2	CASRAQGAKNIQYF	TGTGCCAGCAGGGCCCAGGGGGCCAAAAACATTCAGTACTTC
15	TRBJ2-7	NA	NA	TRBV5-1	CASSLGPGQPYEQYF	TGCGCCAGCAGCTTGGGGCCTGGGCAGCCCTACGAGCAGTACTTC
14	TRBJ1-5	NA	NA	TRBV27	CASIIDRRRQPQHF	TGTGCCAGCATTATCGACAGGCGGAGGCAGCCCCAGCATTTT